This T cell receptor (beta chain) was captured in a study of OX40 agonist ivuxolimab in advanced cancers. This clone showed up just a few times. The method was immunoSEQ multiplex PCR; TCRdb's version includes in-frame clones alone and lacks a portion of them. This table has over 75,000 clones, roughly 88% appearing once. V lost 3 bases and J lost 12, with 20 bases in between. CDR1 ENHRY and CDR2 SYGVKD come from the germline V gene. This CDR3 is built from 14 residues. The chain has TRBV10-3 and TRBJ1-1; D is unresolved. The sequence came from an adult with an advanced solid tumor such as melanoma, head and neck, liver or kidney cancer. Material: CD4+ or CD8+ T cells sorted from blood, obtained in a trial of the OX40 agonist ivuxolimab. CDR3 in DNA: TGTGCCATCAGTGATCTAAGAACCCCGACGGAGCCTTTCTTT. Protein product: CAISDLRTPTEPFF.